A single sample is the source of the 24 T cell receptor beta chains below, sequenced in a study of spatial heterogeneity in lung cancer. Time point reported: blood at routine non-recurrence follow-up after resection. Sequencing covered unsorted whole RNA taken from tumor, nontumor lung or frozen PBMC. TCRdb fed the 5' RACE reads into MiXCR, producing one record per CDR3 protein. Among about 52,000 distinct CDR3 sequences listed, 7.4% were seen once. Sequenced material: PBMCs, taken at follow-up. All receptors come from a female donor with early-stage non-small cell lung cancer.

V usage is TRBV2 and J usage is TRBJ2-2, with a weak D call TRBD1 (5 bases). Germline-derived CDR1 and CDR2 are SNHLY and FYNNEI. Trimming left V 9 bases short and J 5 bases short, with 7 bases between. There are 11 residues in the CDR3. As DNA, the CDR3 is TGTGCCAGTGACAGTACCGGGGAGCTGTTTTTT. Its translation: CASDSTGELFF.

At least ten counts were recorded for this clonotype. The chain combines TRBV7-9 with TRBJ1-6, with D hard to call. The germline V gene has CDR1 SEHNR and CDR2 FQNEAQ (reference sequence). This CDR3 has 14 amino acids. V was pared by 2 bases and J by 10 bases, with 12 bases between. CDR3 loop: CASSLRGLGSPLHF. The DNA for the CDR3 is TGTGCCAGCAGCTTACGAGGGCTAGGGTCACCCCTCCACTTT. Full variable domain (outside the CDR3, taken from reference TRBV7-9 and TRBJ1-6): DTGVSQNPRHKITKRGQNVTFRCDPISEHNRLYWYRQTLGQGPEFLTYFQNEAQLEKSRLLSDRFSAERPKGSFSTLEIQRTEQGDSAMYLCASSLRGLGSPLHFGNGTRLTVT.

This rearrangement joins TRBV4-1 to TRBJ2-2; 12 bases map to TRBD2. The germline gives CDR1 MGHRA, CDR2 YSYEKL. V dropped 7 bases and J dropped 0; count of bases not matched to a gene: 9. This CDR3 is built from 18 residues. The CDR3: CASTLVRLAGANTGELFF. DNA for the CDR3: TGCGCCAGCACGCTGGTCAGACTAGCGGGGGCGAACACCGGGGAGCTGTTTTTT.

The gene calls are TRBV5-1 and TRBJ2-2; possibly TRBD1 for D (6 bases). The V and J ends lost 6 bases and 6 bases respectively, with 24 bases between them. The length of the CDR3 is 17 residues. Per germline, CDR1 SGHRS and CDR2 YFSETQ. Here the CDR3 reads CASTPGPQGTSSGELFF. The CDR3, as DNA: TGCGCCAGCACCCCAGGGCCTCAGGGGACCTCTTCCGGGGAGCTGTTTTTT.

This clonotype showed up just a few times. CDR3 sequence: CASSSRQGRLETQYF. CDR3 bases: TGCGCCAGCAGTTCGCGACAGGGCCGTTTGGAGACCCAGTACTTC. The chain links TRBV5-1 to TRBJ2-5; 7 bases map to TRBD1. Germline CDR1 and CDR2: SGHRS and YFSETQ. CDR3 length equals 15 residues. With 5 bases clipped from V and 5 bases from J, the junction kept 12 bases outside the gene matches.

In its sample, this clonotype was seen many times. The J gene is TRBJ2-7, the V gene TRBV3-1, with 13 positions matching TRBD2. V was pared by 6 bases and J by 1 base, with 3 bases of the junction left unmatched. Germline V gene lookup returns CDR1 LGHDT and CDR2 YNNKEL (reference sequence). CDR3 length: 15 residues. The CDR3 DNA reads TGTGCCAGCAGTATGACTAGCGGGGGGTCCTACGAGCAGTACTTC. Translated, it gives CASSMTSGGSYEQYF.

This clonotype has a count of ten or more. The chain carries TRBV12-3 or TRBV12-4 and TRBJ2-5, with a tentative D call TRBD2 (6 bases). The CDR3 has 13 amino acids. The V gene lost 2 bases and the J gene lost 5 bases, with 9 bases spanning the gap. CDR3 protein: CASSLRRGETQYF. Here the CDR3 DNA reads TGTGCCAGCAGTTTAAGACGGGGGGAGACCCAGTACTTC.

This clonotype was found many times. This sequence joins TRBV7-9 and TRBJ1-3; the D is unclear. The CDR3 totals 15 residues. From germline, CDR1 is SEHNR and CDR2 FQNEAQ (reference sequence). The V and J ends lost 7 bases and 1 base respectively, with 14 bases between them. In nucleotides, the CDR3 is TGTGCCAGCACCGCGGACGGAGCTTCTGGAAACACCATATATTTT. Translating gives CASTADGASGNTIYF.

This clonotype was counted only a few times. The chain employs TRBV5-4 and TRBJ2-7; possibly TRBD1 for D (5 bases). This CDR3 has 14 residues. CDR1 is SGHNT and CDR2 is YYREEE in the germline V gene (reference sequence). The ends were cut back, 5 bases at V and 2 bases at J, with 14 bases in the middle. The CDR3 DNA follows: TGTGCCAGCAGGAGTACAGGCGCTGCCTACGAGCAGTACTTC. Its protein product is CASRSTGAAYEQYF.

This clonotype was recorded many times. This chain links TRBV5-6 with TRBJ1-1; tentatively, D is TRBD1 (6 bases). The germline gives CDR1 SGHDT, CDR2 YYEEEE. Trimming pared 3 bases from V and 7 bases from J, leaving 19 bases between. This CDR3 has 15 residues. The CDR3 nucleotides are TGTGCCAGCAGCTACGGACAGCTAGGGGTGAGTGAAGCTTTCTTT. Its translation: CASSYGQLGVSEAFF.

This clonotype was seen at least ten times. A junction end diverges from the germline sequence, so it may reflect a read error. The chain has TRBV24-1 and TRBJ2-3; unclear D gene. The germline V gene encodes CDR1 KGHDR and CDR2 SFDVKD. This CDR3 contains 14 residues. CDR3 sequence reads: CATSDTGSTDTQYF. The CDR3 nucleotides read TGTGCCACCAGTGATACGGGTAGCACGGATACGCAGTATTTT.

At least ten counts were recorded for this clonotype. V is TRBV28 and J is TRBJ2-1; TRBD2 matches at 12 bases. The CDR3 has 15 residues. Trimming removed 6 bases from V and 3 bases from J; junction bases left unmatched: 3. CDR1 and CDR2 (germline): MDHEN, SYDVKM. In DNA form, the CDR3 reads TGTGCCAGCAGCAAACTAGCGGGGGGCTACAATGAGCAGTTCTTC. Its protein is CASSKLAGGYNEQFF.

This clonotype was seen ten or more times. The CDR3 nucleotides read TGTGCCAGCAGCTTAGGAGGGGTCACTGAAGCTTTCTTT. Its translation: CASSLGGVTEAFF. The rearrangement uses TRBV7-6 and TRBJ1-1, with D possibly being TRBD1 (5 bases). V lost 1 base and J lost 4, with 7 bases in between. The CDR3 extends over 13 amino acids. Germline assignment: CDR1 SGHVS and CDR2 FNYEAQ.

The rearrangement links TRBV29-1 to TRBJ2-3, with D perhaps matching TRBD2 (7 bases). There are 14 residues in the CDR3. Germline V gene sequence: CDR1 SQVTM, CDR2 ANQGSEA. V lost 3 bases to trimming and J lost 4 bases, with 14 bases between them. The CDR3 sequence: CSVETGGSADTQYF. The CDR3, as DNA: TGCAGCGTTGAGACGGGGGGCAGCGCAGATACGCAGTATTTT.

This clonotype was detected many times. The CDR3 DNA reads TGTGCCAGCACCTCCCTGGTGACAGGGGGTTGGAATGAGCAGTTCTTC. Its translation is CASTSLVTGGWNEQFF. The chain uses TRBV27 and TRBJ2-1; 9 bases are shared with TRBD1. Germline trimming cut 7 bases from V and 7 bases from J; bases unmatched to any gene: 14. Germline V lookup: CDR1 MNHEY, CDR2 SMNVEV (reference sequence). This CDR3 contains 16 residues.

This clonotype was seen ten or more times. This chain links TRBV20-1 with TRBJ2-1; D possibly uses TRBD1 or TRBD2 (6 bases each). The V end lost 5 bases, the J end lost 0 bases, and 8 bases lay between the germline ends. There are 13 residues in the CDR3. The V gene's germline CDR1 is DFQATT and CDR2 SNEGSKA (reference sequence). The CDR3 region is CSAGGPSYNEQFF. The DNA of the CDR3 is TGCAGTGCTGGGGGGCCCTCCTACAATGAGCAGTTCTTC.

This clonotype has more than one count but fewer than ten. The chain's CDR3 is CASRGTGSETQYF. The CDR3 DNA reads TGTGCCAGCAGGGGGACAGGGTCGGAGACCCAGTACTTC. The V gene is TRBV9, the J gene TRBJ2-5; TRBD1 matches 9 bases. V dropped 5 bases and J dropped 5; count of bases not matched to a gene: 4. Germline V gives CDR1 SGDLS, CDR2 YYNGEE. This CDR3 contains 13 residues.

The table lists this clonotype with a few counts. The CDR3 region has the DNA TGTGCCAGCAGCCCCGGGACAGCTCCTATCAACTATGGCTACACCTTC. Amino acid sequence: CASSPGTAPINYGYTF. V is TRBV6-6 and J is TRBJ1-2, with 7 bases that match TRBD1. Germline CDR1 is MNHNY and CDR2 is SVGAGI (reference sequence). The CDR3 length is 16 residues. V gave up 6 bases and J gave up 2 bases; unmatched junction bases: 12.

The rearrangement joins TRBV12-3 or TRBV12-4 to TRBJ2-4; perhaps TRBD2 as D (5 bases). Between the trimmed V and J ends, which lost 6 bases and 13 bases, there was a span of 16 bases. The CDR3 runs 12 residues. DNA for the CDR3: TGTGCCAGCAGCCTCATTACTAGGAACCAGTACTTC. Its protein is CASSLITRNQYF.

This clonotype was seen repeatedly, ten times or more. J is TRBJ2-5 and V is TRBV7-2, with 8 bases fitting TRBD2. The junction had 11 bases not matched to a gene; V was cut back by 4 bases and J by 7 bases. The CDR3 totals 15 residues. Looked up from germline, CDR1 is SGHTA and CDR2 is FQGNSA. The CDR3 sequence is CASSSLNSRGGTQYF. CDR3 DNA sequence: TGTGCCAGCAGCTCACTGAACTCCCGGGGGGGGACCCAGTACTTC.

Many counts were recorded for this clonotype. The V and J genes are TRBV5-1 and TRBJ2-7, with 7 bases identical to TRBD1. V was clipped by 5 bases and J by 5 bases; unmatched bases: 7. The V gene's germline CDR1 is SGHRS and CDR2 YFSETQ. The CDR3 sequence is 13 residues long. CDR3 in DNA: TGCGCCAGCAGTTTCCAGGGGGATAACGAGCAGTACTTC. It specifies CASSFQGDNEQYF.

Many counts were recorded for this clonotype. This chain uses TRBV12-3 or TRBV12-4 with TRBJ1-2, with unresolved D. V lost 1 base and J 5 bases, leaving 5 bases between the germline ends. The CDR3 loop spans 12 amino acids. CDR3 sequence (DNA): TGTGCCAGCAGTTTAGTAGATTATGGCTACACCTTC. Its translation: CASSLVDYGYTF.

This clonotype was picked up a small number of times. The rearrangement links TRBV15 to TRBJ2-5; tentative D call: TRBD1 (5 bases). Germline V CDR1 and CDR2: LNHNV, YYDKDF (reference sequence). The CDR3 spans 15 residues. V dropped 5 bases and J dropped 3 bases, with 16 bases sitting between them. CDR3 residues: CATSRYWGSKETQYF. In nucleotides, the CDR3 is TGTGCCACCAGCCGGTACTGGGGCTCGAAAGAGACCCAGTACTTC.

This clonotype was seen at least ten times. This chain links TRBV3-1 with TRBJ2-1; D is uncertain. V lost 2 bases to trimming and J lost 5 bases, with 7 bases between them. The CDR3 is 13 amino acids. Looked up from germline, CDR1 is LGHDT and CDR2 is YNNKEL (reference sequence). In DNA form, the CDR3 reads TGTGCCAGCAGCCAAACTCGAGACAATGAGCAGTTCTTC. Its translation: CASSQTRDNEQFF.